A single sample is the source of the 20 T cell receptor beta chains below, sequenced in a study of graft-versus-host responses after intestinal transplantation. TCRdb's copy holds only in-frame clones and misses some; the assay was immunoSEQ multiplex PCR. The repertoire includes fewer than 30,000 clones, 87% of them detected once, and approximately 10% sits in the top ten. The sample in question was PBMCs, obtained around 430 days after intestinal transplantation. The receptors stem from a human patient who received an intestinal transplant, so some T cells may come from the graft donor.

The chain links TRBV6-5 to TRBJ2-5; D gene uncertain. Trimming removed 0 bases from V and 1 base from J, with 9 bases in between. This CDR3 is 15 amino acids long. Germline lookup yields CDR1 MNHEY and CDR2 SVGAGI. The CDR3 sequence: CASSYSPSVQETQYF. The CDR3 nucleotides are TGTGCCAGCAGTTACTCGCCCAGCGTCCAAGAGACCCAGTACTTC.

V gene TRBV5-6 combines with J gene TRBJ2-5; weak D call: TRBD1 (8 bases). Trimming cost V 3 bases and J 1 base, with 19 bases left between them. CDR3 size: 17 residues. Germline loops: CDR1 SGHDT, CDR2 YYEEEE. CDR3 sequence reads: CASSYTGGQAIQETQYF. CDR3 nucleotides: TGTGCCAGCAGCTATACGGGGGGACAGGCAATCCAAGAGACCCAGTACTTC.

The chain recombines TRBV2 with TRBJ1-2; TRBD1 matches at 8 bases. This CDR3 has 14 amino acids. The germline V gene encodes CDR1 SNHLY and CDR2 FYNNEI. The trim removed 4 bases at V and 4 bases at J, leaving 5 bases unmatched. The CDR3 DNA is TGTGCCAGCAGTGGTTCTACAGGGGGCTATGGCTACACCTTC. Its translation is CASSGSTGGYGYTF.

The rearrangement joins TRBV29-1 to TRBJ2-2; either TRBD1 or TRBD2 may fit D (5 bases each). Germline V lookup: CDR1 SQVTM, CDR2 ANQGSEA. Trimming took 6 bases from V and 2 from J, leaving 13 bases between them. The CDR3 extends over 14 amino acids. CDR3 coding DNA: TGCAGCGTAGAGGGGTATGGAAACACCGGGGAGCTGTTTTTT. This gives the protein CSVEGYGNTGELFF.

Here the CDR3 DNA reads TGTGCCTGGACGAAGAACACTGAAGCTTTCTTT. It yields the protein CAWTKNTEAFF. V and J are TRBV30 and TRBJ1-1; D uncertain. Germline V gene sequence: CDR1 GTSNPN, CDR2 SVGIG (reference sequence). The CDR3 extends over 11 amino acids. Trimming pared 4 bases from V and 1 base from J, leaving 4 bases between.

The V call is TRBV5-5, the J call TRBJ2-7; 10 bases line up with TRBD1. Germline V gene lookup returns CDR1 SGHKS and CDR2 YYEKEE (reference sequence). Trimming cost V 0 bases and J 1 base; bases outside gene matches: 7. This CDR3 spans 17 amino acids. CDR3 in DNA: TGTGCCAGCAGCTTGGGGCTTCGGACAGGGGGTTCCTACGAGCAGTACTTC. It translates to CASSLGLRTGGSYEQYF.

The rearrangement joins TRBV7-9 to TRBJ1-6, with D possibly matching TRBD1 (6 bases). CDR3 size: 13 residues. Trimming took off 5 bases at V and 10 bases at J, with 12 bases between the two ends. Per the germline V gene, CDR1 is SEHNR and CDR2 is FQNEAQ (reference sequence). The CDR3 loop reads CASSTQGGSPLHF. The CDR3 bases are TGTGCCAGCAGCACACAGGGTGGGTCACCCCTCCACTTT.

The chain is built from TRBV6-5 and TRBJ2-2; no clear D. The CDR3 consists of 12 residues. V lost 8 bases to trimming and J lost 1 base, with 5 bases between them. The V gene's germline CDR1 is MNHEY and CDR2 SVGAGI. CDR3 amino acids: CASPENTGELFF. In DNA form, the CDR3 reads TGTGCCAGCCCCGAGAACACCGGGGAGCTGTTTTTT.

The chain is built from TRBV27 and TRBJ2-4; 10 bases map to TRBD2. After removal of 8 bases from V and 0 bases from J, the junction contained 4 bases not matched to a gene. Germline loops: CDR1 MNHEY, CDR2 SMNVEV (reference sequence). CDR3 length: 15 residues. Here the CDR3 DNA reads TGTGCCAGCTCCGGACTAGCGGTAGCCAAAAACATTCAGTACTTC. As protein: CASSGLAVAKNIQYF.

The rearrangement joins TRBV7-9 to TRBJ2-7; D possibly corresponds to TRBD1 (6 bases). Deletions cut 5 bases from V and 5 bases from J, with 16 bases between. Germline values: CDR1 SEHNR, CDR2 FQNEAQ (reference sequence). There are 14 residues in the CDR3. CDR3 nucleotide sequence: TGTGCCAGCAGCCAATCCGGGACACCGAACGAGCAGTACTTC. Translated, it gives CASSQSGTPNEQYF.

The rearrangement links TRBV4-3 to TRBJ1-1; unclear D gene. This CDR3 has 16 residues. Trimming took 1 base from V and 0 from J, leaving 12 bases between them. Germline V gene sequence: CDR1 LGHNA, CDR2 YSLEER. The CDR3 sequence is CASSQGEGPMNTEAFF. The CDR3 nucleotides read TGCGCCAGCAGCCAAGGGGAAGGGCCCATGAACACTGAAGCTTTCTTT.

This CDR3 is CASSLSQGAYNSPLHF. Here the CDR3 DNA reads TGTGCCAGCAGCTTATCACAGGGGGCCTATAATTCACCCCTCCACTTT. This chain joins TRBV5-5 and TRBJ1-6, with 8 positions matching TRBD1. In germline, CDR1 is SGHKS, CDR2 YYEKEE (reference sequence). Trimming took 2 bases from V and 2 from J; bases not matched to a gene: 3. CDR3 length: 16 amino acids. The variable domain in full, with the rest retrieved from reference TRBV5-5 and TRBJ1-6, is DAGVTQSPTHLIKTRGQQVTLRCSPISGHKSVSWYQQVLGQGPQFIFQYYEKEERGRGNFPDRFSARQFPNYSSELNVNALLLGDSALYLCASSLSQGAYNSPLHFGNGTRLTVT.

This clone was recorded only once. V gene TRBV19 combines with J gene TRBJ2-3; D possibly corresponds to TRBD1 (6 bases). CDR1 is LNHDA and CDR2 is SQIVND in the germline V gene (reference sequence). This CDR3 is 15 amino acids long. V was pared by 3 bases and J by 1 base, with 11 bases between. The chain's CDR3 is CASSMGTPRTDTQYF. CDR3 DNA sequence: TGTGCCAGTAGTATGGGGACACCCCGCACAGATACGCAGTATTTT.

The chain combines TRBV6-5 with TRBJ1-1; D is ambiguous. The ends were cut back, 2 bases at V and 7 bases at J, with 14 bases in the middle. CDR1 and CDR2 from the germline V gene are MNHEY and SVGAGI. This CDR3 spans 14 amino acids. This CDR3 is CASSYLPRVGEAFF. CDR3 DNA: TGTGCCAGCAGTTACCTCCCCCGAGTTGGTGAAGCTTTCTTT.

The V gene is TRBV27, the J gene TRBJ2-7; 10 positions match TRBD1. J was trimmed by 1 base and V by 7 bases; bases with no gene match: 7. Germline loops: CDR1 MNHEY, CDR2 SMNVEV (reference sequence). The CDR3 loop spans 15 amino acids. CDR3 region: CASTNLGQGSYEQYF. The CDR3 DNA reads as TGTGCCAGCACTAATTTGGGACAGGGGTCCTACGAGCAGTACTTC.

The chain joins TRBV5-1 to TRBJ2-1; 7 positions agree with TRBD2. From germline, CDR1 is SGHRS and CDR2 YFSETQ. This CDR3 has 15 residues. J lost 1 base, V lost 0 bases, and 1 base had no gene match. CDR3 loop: CASSLERGSYNEQFF. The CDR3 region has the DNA TGCGCCAGCAGCTTGGAGCGGGGTTCCTACAATGAGCAGTTCTTC. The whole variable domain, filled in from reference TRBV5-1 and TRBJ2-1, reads KAGVTQTPRYLIKTRGQQVTLSCSPISGHRSVSWYQQTPGQGLQFLFEYFSETQRNKGNFPGRFSGRQFSNSRSEMNVSTLELGDSALYLCASSLERGSYNEQFFGPGTRLTVL.

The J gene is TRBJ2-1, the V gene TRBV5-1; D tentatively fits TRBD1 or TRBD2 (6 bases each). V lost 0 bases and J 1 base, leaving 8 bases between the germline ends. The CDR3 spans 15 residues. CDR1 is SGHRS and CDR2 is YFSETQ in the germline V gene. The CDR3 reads CASSLEGGSYNEQFF. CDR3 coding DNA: TGCGCCAGCAGCTTGGAAGGGGGGTCCTACAATGAGCAGTTCTTC.

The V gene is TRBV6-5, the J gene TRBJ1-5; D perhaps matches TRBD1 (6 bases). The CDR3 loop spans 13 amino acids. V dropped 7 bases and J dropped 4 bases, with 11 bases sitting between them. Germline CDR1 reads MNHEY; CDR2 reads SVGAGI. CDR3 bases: TGTGCCAGCACTGGACAGTATAATCAGCCCCAGCATTTT. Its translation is CASTGQYNQPQHF.

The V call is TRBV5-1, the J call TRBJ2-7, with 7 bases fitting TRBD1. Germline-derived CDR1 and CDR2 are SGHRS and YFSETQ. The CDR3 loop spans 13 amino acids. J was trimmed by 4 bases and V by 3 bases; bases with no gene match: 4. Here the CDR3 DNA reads TGCGCCAGCAGCTCGGGGACAGCTTACGAGCAGTACTTC. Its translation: CASSSGTAYEQYF.

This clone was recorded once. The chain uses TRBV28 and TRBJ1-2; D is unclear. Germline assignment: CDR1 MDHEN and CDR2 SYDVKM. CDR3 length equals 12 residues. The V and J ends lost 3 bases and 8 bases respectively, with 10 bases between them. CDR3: CASSFWGSGYTF. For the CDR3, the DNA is TGTGCCAGCAGTTTTTGGGGAAGCGGCTACACCTTC.